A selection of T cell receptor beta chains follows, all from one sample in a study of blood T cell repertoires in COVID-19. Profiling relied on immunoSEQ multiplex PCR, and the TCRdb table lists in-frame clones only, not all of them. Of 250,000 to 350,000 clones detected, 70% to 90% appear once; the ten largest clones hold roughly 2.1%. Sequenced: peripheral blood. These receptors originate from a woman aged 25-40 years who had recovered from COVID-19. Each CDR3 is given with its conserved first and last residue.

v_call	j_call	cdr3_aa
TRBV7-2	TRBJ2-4	CASSLNTGNIQYF
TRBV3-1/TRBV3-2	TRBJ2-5	CASSPSSQETQYF
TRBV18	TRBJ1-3	CASSPITAGLSGNTIYF
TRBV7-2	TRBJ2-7	CASSAGQSSYEQYF
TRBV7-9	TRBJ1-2	CASSSTGINYGYTF
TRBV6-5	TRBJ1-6	CASSYSSPSSSPLHF
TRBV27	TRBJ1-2	CASSFGRGVYGYTF
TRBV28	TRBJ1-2	CASSSGQRGYTF
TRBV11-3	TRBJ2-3	CASSLGPGGAQYF
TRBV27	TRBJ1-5	CASSGGSNQPQHF